One sample yielded the 27 T cell receptor beta chains listed below, sequenced in a study of cytomegalovirus exposure and HLA in healthy donors. 13 Jbeta primers and 60 Vbeta primers were used for the PCR. Sequencing used immunoSEQ multiplex PCR; TCRdb keeps in-frame clones, though not all of them. The sample consists of more than 150,000 clones, around 80% of them appearing once. The material sequenced was PBMCs. The receptors were sampled from a girl under 18 in good health and CMV-seropositive.

Regarding this clone: Other DNA sequences in this specimen translate into the identical CDR3. This chain connects TRBV4-1 to TRBJ1-5; a possible D gene is TRBD1 (5 bases). CDR1 and CDR2 (germline): MGHRA, YSYEKL. Trimming pared 1 base from V and 3 bases from J, leaving 10 bases between. CDR3 size: 15 residues. CDR3 protein: CASSQVTGPNQPQHF. The CDR3 nucleotides read TGCGCCAGCAGCCAAGTTACAGGCCCCAATCAGCCCCAGCATTTT.

The chain links TRBV27 to TRBJ2-7; 7 bases fit TRBD2. Germline V gives CDR1 MNHEY, CDR2 SMNVEV (reference sequence). J was trimmed by 6 bases and V by 5 bases; bases with no gene match: 22. There are 18 residues in the CDR3. The CDR3 here is CASSGGGTTRTRLREQYF. The CDR3 DNA follows: TGTGCCAGCAGTGGGGGGGGGACTACTCGGACGCGTCTACGCGAGCAGTACTTC.

This clone was detected only once. The chain uses TRBV9 and TRBJ2-1, with TRBD2 identical over 7 bases. Germline-derived CDR1 and CDR2 are SGDLS and YYNGEE. The CDR3 is 16 residues long. Trimming removed 3 bases from V and 2 bases from J; junction bases left unmatched: 8. For the CDR3, the DNA is TGTGCCAGCAGCGAGACGGTAGCGGGCACCTACAATGAGCAGTTCTTC. This translates into CASSETVAGTYNEQFF.

The V and J genes are TRBV18 and TRBJ2-7; 7 bases map to TRBD1. CDR1 is KGHSH and CDR2 is LQKENI in the germline V gene. Trimming removed 3 bases from V and 4 bases from J; junction bases left unmatched: 9. This CDR3 is 15 amino acids long. CDR3 protein: CASSPRTGEPYEQYF. CDR3 nucleotide sequence: TGTGCCAGCTCACCTAGGACAGGAGAGCCTTACGAGCAGTACTTC.

This clone appeared a few times. V is TRBV4-2 and J is TRBJ1-4; D not resolved. Germline V CDR1 and CDR2: LGHNA, YNFKEQ. V was cut by 0 bases and J by 4 bases, with 3 bases left in between. This CDR3 has 13 residues. In DNA, the CDR3 is TGTGCCAGCAGCCAAGATCTTAATGAAAAACTGTTTTTT. Its protein is CASSQDLNEKLFF.

V is TRBV6-1 and J is TRBJ1-5; D is uncertain. The CDR3 length is 15 residues. V lost 2 bases and J lost 0, with 8 bases in between. Per germline, CDR1 MNHNS and CDR2 SASEGT. Here the CDR3 reads CASSESGGSNQPQHF. Here the CDR3 DNA reads TGTGCCAGCAGTGAAAGCGGTGGTAGCAATCAGCCCCAGCATTTT.

This clone showed up just a few times. This chain uses TRBV25-1 with TRBJ2-2; no definite D call. Germline loops: CDR1 MGHDK, CDR2 SYGVNS. The CDR3 length is 12 residues. Trimming removed 10 bases at V and 4 bases at J, with 10 bases between. The CDR3 here is CAILGGTGELFF. The DNA of the CDR3 is TGTGCCATCCTTGGCGGCACCGGGGAGCTGTTTTTT.

The chain links TRBV27 to TRBJ2-1; 7 nucleotides match TRBD1. The CDR3 consists of 14 residues. The J segment lost 12 bases and the V segment lost 7 bases, leaving 15 bases of the junction unmatched. The germline CDR1 and CDR2 sequences are MNHEY and SMNVEV (reference sequence). CDR3 nucleotides: TGTGCCAGCACTGCCTGGGACAGCCGCCTTGGGCAGTTCTTC. The encoded protein is CASTAWDSRLGQFF.

This sequence joins TRBV30 and TRBJ1-2, with D hard to call. Germline CDR1 reads GTSNPN; CDR2 reads SVGIG (reference sequence). The CDR3 length is 14 residues. V lost 0 bases, J lost 10 bases, and 18 bases lay in between. The CDR3 protein is CAWSVRGTYSSYTF. The CDR3 DNA reads TGTGCCTGGAGTGTACGGGGAACATACTCCTCCTACACCTTC.

This sequence joins TRBV5-4 and TRBJ1-2; D is possibly TRBD1 (5 bases). With 1 base removed from V and 8 bases from J, the gap between germline ends came to 12 bases. The germline V gene encodes CDR1 SGHNT and CDR2 YYREEE (reference sequence). CDR3 length: 13 amino acids. CDR3 coding DNA: TGTGCCAGCAGCTTGAGGGGTCTAGGCGGCTACACCTTC. Translated, it gives CASSLRGLGGYTF. Full variable domain (missing parts from reference TRBV5-4 and TRBJ1-2): ETGVTQSPTHLIKTRGQQVTLRCSSQSGHNTVSWYQQALGQGPQFIFQYYREEENGRGNFPPRFSGLQFPNYSSELNVNALELDDSALYLCASSLRGLGGYTFGSGTRLTVV.

The chain carries TRBV30 and TRBJ1-2; no firm D call. V was clipped by 3 bases and J by 0 bases, with 11 bases between them. CDR3 length: 14 amino acids. Germline assignment: CDR1 GTSNPN and CDR2 SVGIG (reference sequence). The CDR3 loop is CAWRLAQANYGYTF. CDR3 nucleotide sequence: TGTGCCTGGAGGTTAGCACAAGCTAACTATGGCTACACCTTC. Variable domain in full (rest from reference TRBV30 and TRBJ1-2): SQTIHQWPATLVQPVGSPLSLECTVEGTSNPNLYWYRQAAGRGLQLLFYSVGIGQISSEVPQNLSASRPQDRQFILSSKKLLLSDSGFYLCAWRLAQANYGYTFGSGTRLTVV.

The chain carries TRBV6-5 and TRBJ2-3; D is uncertain. Trimming shortened V by 2 bases and J by 3 bases, and 12 bases separated the two germline ends. The CDR3 length is 15 residues. From germline, CDR1 is MNHEY and CDR2 SVGAGI. CDR3 amino acids: CASSYRATATDTQYF. The CDR3 DNA reads TGTGCCAGCAGTTACCGTGCCACAGCAACAGATACGCAGTATTTT.

The chain is built from TRBV14 and TRBJ1-2; D ambiguous. The CDR3 extends over 15 amino acids. CDR1 SGHDN and CDR2 FVKESK come from the germline V gene. V dropped 1 base and J dropped 4 bases, with 13 bases sitting between them. The CDR3 nucleotides read TGTGCCAGCAGCCAAGGTAGCGGTTCGGTCTATGGCTACACCTTC. Encoded protein: CASSQGSGSVYGYTF.

This clone was seen more than once but under ten times. The chain recombines TRBV27 with TRBJ2-7, with TRBD1 identical over 9 bases. Germline V gene data show CDR1 as MNHEY and CDR2 as SMNVEV (reference sequence). The trim removed 5 bases at V and 3 bases at J, leaving 5 bases unmatched. The CDR3 length is 14 residues. CDR3 amino acids: CASSIRDRVYEQYF. CDR3 DNA: TGTGCCAGCAGTATCCGGGACAGGGTCTACGAGCAGTACTTC.

This clone was found a few times. This sequence joins TRBV7-6 and TRBJ2-1; no reliable D call. Trimming removed 2 bases at V and 13 bases at J, with 12 bases between. The CDR3 is made up of 12 amino acids. The germline V gene encodes CDR1 SGHVS and CDR2 FNYEAQ. CDR3 in DNA: TGTGCCAGCAGCTTACTCCTAGGAGAACAGTTCTTC. This translates into CASSLLLGEQFF.

This chain links TRBV29-1 with TRBJ2-2; D ambiguous. The CDR3 contains 12 residues. Trimming pared 4 bases from V and 1 base from J, leaving 4 bases between. Germline assignment: CDR1 SQVTM and CDR2 ANQGSEA. The CDR3 loop reads CSVVVNTGELFF. CDR3 nucleotides: TGCAGCGTTGTCGTGAACACCGGGGAGCTGTTTTTT.

This clone has a single count. The J gene is TRBJ2-5, the V gene TRBV4-2; TRBD2 matches 10 bases. This CDR3 comprises 17 residues. The V gene end was trimmed by 1 base and the J gene end by 5 bases; junction bases not matched to a gene: 10. The germline CDR1 and CDR2 sequences are LGHNA and YNFKEQ. CDR3 sequence reads: CASSQVLSGRAEETQYF. CDR3 DNA sequence: TGTGCCAGCAGCCAAGTACTGAGCGGGAGGGCCGAGGAGACCCAGTACTTC.

In its sample, this clone was seen a few times. The rearrangement links TRBV19 to TRBJ1-1, with 10 bases that match TRBD1. V was clipped by 6 bases and J by 7 bases; unmatched bases: 5. CDR3 length equals 13 residues. In germline, CDR1 is LNHDA, CDR2 SQIVND (reference sequence). CDR3 residues: CASRRTGGVEAFF. The CDR3 nucleotides read TGTGCCAGTAGACGGACAGGGGGAGTTGAAGCTTTCTTT.

The chain recombines TRBV25-1 with TRBJ2-2, with 9 bases lining up with TRBD1. The CDR3 covers 15 residues. The junction had 6 bases not matched to a gene; V was cut back by 6 bases and J by 4 bases. The germline CDR1 and CDR2 sequences are MGHDK and SYGVNS. CDR3 protein: CASRRDREGTGELFF. The CDR3 DNA sequence: TGTGCCAGCAGGCGGGACAGGGAAGGCACCGGGGAGCTGTTTTTT.

The chain links TRBV10-2 to TRBJ1-5, with a tentative D call TRBD1 (6 bases). Trimming stripped 2 bases from V and 5 bases from J, with 13 bases between. CDR3 length equals 15 residues. CDR1 is WSHSY and CDR2 is SAAADI in the germline V gene. CDR3 loop: CASSEGPQGHQPQHF. In DNA, the CDR3 is TGCGCCAGCAGTGAGGGACCGCAGGGGCATCAGCCCCAGCATTTT.

The J gene is TRBJ1-1, the V gene TRBV12-5; D perhaps matches TRBD1 (5 bases). Per germline, CDR1 LGHNT and CDR2 FRNRAP. The CDR3 runs 13 residues. The ends were cut back, 3 bases at V and 4 bases at J, with 9 bases in the middle. CDR3 sequence (DNA): TGTGCTAGTGGTTTATGGGGGGGCACTGAAGCTTTCTTT. It specifies CASGLWGGTEAFF.

The sample holds one count of this clone. This rearrangement joins TRBV7-2 to TRBJ2-1; D gene ambiguous. Trimming pared 8 bases from V and 4 bases from J, leaving 12 bases between. The CDR3 consists of 13 residues. Germline V gene sequence: CDR1 SGHTA, CDR2 FQGNSA. The CDR3 nucleotides read TGTGCCAGCGGGCTTCGCGTTTACAATGAGCAGTTCTTC. Translation: CASGLRVYNEQFF.

This clone was counted only a few times. The V gene is TRBV6-6, the J gene TRBJ1-5; no clear D. CDR1 is MNHNY, CDR2 SVGAGI, per germline (reference sequence). The germline V and J ends were trimmed by 8 bases and 6 bases, with 14 bases remaining between them. There are 13 residues in the CDR3. The DNA of the CDR3 is TGTGCCAGCGTCTCCAAACACAGTCAGCCCCAGCATTTT. The encoded protein is CASVSKHSQPQHF.

The rearrangement uses TRBV19 and TRBJ2-3; D is ambiguous. Trimming pared 3 bases from V and 2 bases from J, leaving 6 bases between. Germline CDR1 is LNHDA and CDR2 is SQIVND (reference sequence). The CDR3 loop spans 13 amino acids. CDR3 sequence (DNA): TGTGCCAGTAGTATTATCCCCACAGATACGCAGTATTTT. It encodes CASSIIPTDTQYF. Full variable domain (missing parts from reference TRBV19 and TRBJ2-3): DGGITQSPKYLFRKEGQNVTLSCEQNLNHDAMYWYRQDPGQGLRLIYYSQIVNDFQKGDIAEGYSVSREKKESFPLTVTSAQKNPTAFYLCASSIIPTDTQYFGPGTRLTVL.

The CDR3: CAWSDGTGAFGEQFF. The DNA for the CDR3 is TGTGCCTGGAGTGACGGGACAGGGGCCTTCGGTGAGCAGTTCTTC. The chain employs TRBV30 and TRBJ2-1, with 10 bases fitting TRBD1. With 1 base clipped from V and 9 bases from J, the junction kept 9 bases outside the gene matches. This CDR3 has 15 amino acids. Looked up from germline, CDR1 is GTSNPN and CDR2 is SVGIG (reference sequence). The whole variable domain, remainder taken from reference TRBV30 and TRBJ2-1, is SQTIHQWPATLVQPVGSPLSLECTVEGTSNPNLYWYRQAAGRGLQLLFYSVGIGQISSEVPQNLSASRPQDRQFILSSKKLLLSDSGFYLCAWSDGTGAFGEQFFGPGTRLTVL.

This clone has only a few counts. The rearrangement uses TRBV5-4 and TRBJ2-3; 7 bases are shared with TRBD2. Germline V gene data show CDR1 as SGHNT and CDR2 as YYREEE (reference sequence). The V and J ends lost 2 bases and 0 bases, in that order; junction bases with no gene match: 6. The CDR3 length is 16 residues. The CDR3 nucleotides are TGTGCCAGCAGCTTTAGGACTAGGAAGAGCACAGATACGCAGTATTTT. This gives the protein CASSFRTRKSTDTQYF.

The V call is TRBV6-6, the J call TRBJ2-3; tentative D call: TRBD1 (6 bases). CDR3 length: 13 amino acids. V was cut by 6 bases and J by 6 bases, with 13 bases left in between. Looked up from germline, CDR1 is MNHNY and CDR2 is SVGAGI (reference sequence). The CDR3 here is CASRDGGGDTQYF. The CDR3 DNA sequence: TGTGCCAGCAGGGATGGGGGCGGCGATACGCAGTATTTT.